Reported below is one TCR beta chain. Under the authors' procedure: It was from reference gene primer amplification that nucleated cell counts were estimated. Data came from immunoSEQ multiplex PCR; TCRdb stores just in-frame clones and leaves some out. V and J calls and clone size are given by that table; D and trimming were obtained from the DNA. The repertoire holds about 80,000 clones, with 88% as singletons. CDR1 is SGHDT and CDR2 is YYEEEE in the germline V gene. The CDR3 has 16 residues. After removal of 4 bases from V and 4 bases from J, the junction contained 8 bases not matched to a gene. This entry is derived from a study of blood T cell repertoires in COVID-19. Overall study: The study drew acute and convalescent COVID-19 samples from the United States, Italy and Spain. Sample material is recorded as cDNA or gDNA derived from T cells, B-cell-depleted T cells, or PBMCs.

Sample: peripheral blood. The chain uses TRBV5-6 and TRBJ1-3, with 10 bases aligning to TRBD1. The receptor was isolated from a woman older than 75 with acute or convalescent COVID-19. The CDR3 coding sequence is TGTGCCAGCAGCCCCCGGACAGGGGGTACAGGAAACACCATATATTTT. The encoded protein is CASSPRTGGTGNTIYF.